This T cell receptor (beta chain) derives from a study of T cell responses to AZD1222 COVID-19 vaccine. TCRdb keeps only in-frame clones here, not all; method: immunoSEQ multiplex PCR. In the table there are tens of thousands of clones, about 88% of which are singletons. As concerns this clone: Its target is unknown.

General observations from the study: Only a handful of people who got AZD1222 tested seropositive at baseline.

The TCR comes from an adult in good health. Specimen: peripheral blood, collected on day 0 of AZD1222 vaccination.

The CDR3 protein is CASSAQGDQETQYF. The CDR3 coding sequence is TGTGCCAGCAGCGCCCAGGGGGATCAAGAGACCCAGTACTTC. This rearrangement joins TRBV9 to TRBJ2-5, with 7 bases fitting TRBD1. Trimming at V came to 3 bases and at J to 2 bases, leaving 4 bases not matched to a gene. The length of the CDR3 is 14 residues. Germline V gene lookup returns CDR1 SGDLS and CDR2 YYNGEE.